This T cell receptor (beta chain) was captured by sequencing in a study of shared clonotypes between healthy human individuals. Study context: In total, the donors were a couple of women and a few men aged 18 to 49.

Execution of the assay was at deep level. Generated by immunoSEQ multiplex PCR, the TCRdb table keeps only in-frame clones and is missing some. This table holds some 510,000 clones, approximately 85% found once. The source of this sequence is a middle-aged woman in good health. Some clones in this sample may be carry-over from other donors' samples. The specimen was PBMCs.

CDR3 amino acids: CASSFRVEVDGQYF. The CDR3 nucleotides read TGTGCCAGCAGTTTCCGAGTTGAGGTCGACGGGCAGTACTTC. The J gene is TRBJ2-7, the V gene TRBV28; D is unclear. Trimming took 3 bases from V and 9 from J, leaving 18 bases between them. Germline values: CDR1 MDHEN, CDR2 SYDVKM. The CDR3 loop spans 14 amino acids.